This T cell receptor beta chain was profiled in a study of immune cell composition in non-small cell lung cancer. Study-wide context: Lung adenocarcinoma or squamous carcinoma made up most tumours. Study-level points and caveats: Overall clonality, unlike maximal tumour-associated clone frequency, did not predict TIL reactivity. Roughly 80% of squamous and roughly 32% of adenocarcinoma cases had tumour-associated clones >0.5%.

Sequenced by immunoSEQ multiplex PCR; TCRdb stores in-frame clones only, minus some. The sample has approximately 11,000 clones, roughly 60% seen once. Concerning this clone itself: Its antigen is currently unknown.

The receptor's source is a human donor with non-small cell lung cancer. The sequenced sample was lung tumor tissue.

The CDR3, as DNA: TGTGCCACCAGCAGACACAGGACCGAACAGTACTTC. This codes for CATSRHRTEQYF. The chain joins TRBV15 to TRBJ2-7; tentatively, D is TRBD1 (5 bases). The CDR3 spans 12 residues. Germline CDR1 and CDR2: LNHNV and YYDKDF (reference sequence). Trimming shortened V by 2 bases and J by 10 bases, and 12 bases separated the two germline ends.